This TCR beta chain originates from a study of molecular identifiers for immune sequencing clone quantification. TCRdb re-called the PCR reads through MiXCR, storing one row per CDR3 protein. Here the sample spans approximately 500,000 distinct CDR3 sequences, 25% being singletons. The sample holds many counts of this clonotype. The V and J ends lost 6 bases and 2 bases, in that order; junction bases with no gene match: 6. The CDR3 length is 16 residues. Germline CDR1 LGHDT, CDR2 YNNKEL (reference sequence). This TCR derives from a human donor in good health. Some libraries in this study had Jurkat cell RNA spiked in. The V call is TRBV3-1, the J call TRBJ2-3; 12 nucleotides align to TRBD2. Material: naive CD8+ T cells from blood, with Jurkat cell RNA spiked in. Subset denoted: FACS-sorted CD8+CD4-CCR7+CD45RA+ naive T cells. The CDR3 DNA reads as TGTGCCAGCAGGCCACTAGCGGGGGGCCCCACAGATACGCAGTATTTT. Residues: CASRPLAGGPTDTQYF.